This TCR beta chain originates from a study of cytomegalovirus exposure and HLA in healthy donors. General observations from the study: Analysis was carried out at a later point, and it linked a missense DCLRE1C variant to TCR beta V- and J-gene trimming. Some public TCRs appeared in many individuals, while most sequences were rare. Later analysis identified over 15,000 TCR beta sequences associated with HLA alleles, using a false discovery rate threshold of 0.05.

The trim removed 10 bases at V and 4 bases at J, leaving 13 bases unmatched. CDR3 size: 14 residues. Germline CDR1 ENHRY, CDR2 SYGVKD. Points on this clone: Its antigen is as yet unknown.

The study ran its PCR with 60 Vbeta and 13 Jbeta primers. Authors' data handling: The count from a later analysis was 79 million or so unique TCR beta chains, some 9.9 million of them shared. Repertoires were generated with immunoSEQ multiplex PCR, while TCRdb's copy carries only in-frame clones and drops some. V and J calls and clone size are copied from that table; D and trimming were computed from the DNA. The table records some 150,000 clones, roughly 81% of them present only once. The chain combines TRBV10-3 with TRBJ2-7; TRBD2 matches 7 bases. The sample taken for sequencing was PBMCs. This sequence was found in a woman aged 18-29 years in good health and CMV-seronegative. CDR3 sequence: CATGTQAGWYEQYF. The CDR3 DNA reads TGTGCCACCGGAACCCAAGCGGGGTGGTACGAGCAGTACTTC.